The subject of this entry is one T cell receptor (beta chain). This CDR3 contains 14 residues. Germline values: CDR1 SNHLY, CDR2 FYNNEI. The V and J ends lost 7 bases and 5 bases respectively, with 17 bases between them. The data belong to a study of blood T cells in healthy people across ages. Study information: In model experiments, template switching was able to capture about one barcoded beta molecule for every two T cells that were present.

It was with a sample-barcoded 5' primer and a J-beta primer mix that a second PCR of roughly 7 to 12 cycles was run. TCRdb re-called the 5' RACE reads through MiXCR, storing one row per CDR3 protein. The table shows about 900,000 distinct CDR3 sequences, with roughly 50% occurring only once. Sequencing used blood. The chain links TRBV2 to TRBJ2-5; either TRBD1 or TRBD2 may fit D (5 bases each). This TCR derives from a man between 25 and 39 years old in good health. CDR3 amino acids: CASKPGTNSETQYF. In DNA form, the CDR3 reads TGTGCCAGCAAGCCCGGGACCAATTCCGAGACCCAGTACTTC.